These 2 T cell receptor beta chains came from one sample sequenced in a study of T cell responses to AZD1222 COVID-19 vaccine. The table came from immunoSEQ multiplex PCR; TCRdb's copy has only in-frame clones and leaves some out. Of 90,000 to 100,000 clones in the sample, less than 85% were seen once. This sample comprised peripheral blood, obtained 28 days after the second AZD1222 dose. The receptors come from an adult who received the AZD1222 COVID-19 vaccine.

V gene TRBV2 combines with J gene TRBJ2-6, with a possible D match to TRBD1 (5 bases). The CDR3 has 14 residues. Germline loops: CDR1 SNHLY, CDR2 FYNNEI. V lost 9 bases and J lost 1, with 10 bases in between. The CDR3 protein is CARTRTSGANVLTF. DNA for the CDR3: TGTGCCAGAACCCGGACATCTGGGGCCAACGTCCTGACTTTC.

This clone has a handful of counts. The rearrangement joins TRBV6-2 or TRBV6-3 to TRBJ2-7; 10 bases are shared with TRBD2. J gave up 7 bases and V 2 bases, and 8 bases lay outside the gene matches. This CDR3 comprises 15 residues. Germline V CDR1 and CDR2: MNHEY, SVGEGT. CDR3 sequence reads: CASSYKLAGRPEQYF. The CDR3 DNA sequence: TGTGCCAGCAGTTACAAACTAGCGGGACGACCTGAGCAGTACTTC.